The rows below give T cell receptor beta chains drawn from one sample of a study of technical replicates of blood from a few donors. Produced via immunoSEQ multiplex PCR; TCRdb's table is partial and in-frame only. The table lists 60,000 to 95,000 clones, 91% of them singletons. What was sequenced was T cells isolated from PBMCs. These receptors were obtained from a human donor in good health. Some clones in this sample may be carry-over from other donors' samples. Both conserved end residues are part of each CDR3. D genes are given only for firm matches. A clone size is listed for some rows: how often the clone was seen (once, few, many), or a class if it is expanded.

v_gene: TRBV5-6
abundance: NA
d_gene: TRBD2
j_gene: TRBJ2-1
CDR3nt: TGTGCCAGCAGCACGGGACTAGCCCATTACAATGAGCAGTTCTTC
CDR3aa: CASSTGLAHYNEQFF

v_gene: TRBV6-5
abundance: NA
d_gene: TRBD1
j_gene: TRBJ1-4
CDR3nt: TGTGCCAGCAGTTACCGAACGACAGGGAAGAATGAAAAACTGTTTTTT
CDR3aa: CASSYRTTGKNEKLFF

v_gene: TRBV7-2
abundance: NA
d_gene: NA
j_gene: TRBJ1-6
CDR3nt: TGTGCCAGCATCGACACTAAGACAGACGAATATAATTCACCCCTCCACTTT
CDR3aa: CASIDTKTDEYNSPLHF

v_gene: TRBV5-1
abundance: NA
d_gene: TRBD2
j_gene: TRBJ2-1
CDR3nt: TGCGCCAGCGCTTTTCGGACTAGCGTTTACAATGAGCAGTTCTTC
CDR3aa: CASAFRTSVYNEQFF

v_gene: TRBV7-9
abundance: NA
d_gene: NA
j_gene: TRBJ2-3
CDR3nt: TGTGCCACCCTGTACACAGATACGCAGTATTTT
CDR3aa: CATLYTDTQYF

v_gene: TRBV5-1
abundance: once
d_gene: NA
j_gene: TRBJ1-5
CDR3nt: TGCGCCAGCAGCCCGGGGCGGGGGGGGCCCGGCAATCAGCCCCAGCATTTT
CDR3aa: CASSPGRGGPGNQPQHF

v_gene: TRBV4-1
abundance: NA
d_gene: NA
j_gene: TRBJ1-3
CDR3nt: TGCGCCAGCAGCCAATACTGGGGGCCGTCTGGAAACACCATATATTTT
CDR3aa: CASSQYWGPSGNTIYF

v_gene: TRBV6-5
abundance: NA
d_gene: NA
j_gene: TRBJ1-1
CDR3nt: TGTGCCAGCAGCCCCACAGGATTGATGGCTGAAGCTTTCTTT
CDR3aa: CASSPTGLMAEAFF

v_gene: TRBV27
abundance: NA
d_gene: NA
j_gene: TRBJ2-5
CDR3nt: TGTGCCAGCAGTCATCTAGGGGCAGGATCACAAGAGACCCAGTACTTC
CDR3aa: CASSHLGAGSQETQYF

v_gene: TRBV29-1
abundance: NA
d_gene: NA
j_gene: TRBJ2-7
CDR3nt: TGCAGCGTTAGACAGGATCTCTCCTACGAGCAGTACTTC
CDR3aa: CSVRQDLSYEQYF

v_gene: TRBV4-1
abundance: NA
d_gene: TRBD2
j_gene: TRBJ2-3
CDR3nt: TGCGCCAGCAGCCTACAACCAAGCGGGGGGGGACTCACACAGACGCAGTATTTT
CDR3aa: CASSLQPSGGGLTQTQYF

v_gene: TRBV2
abundance: NA
d_gene: TRBD2
j_gene: TRBJ2-7
CDR3nt: TGTGCCAGCACTGGCGTGGACGGGGGGTACGAGCAGTACTTC
CDR3aa: CASTGVDGGYEQYF

v_gene: TRBV28
abundance: once
d_gene: NA
j_gene: TRBJ2-7
CDR3nt: TGTGCCAGCAGTTTAACGGTTTACGAGCAGTACTTC
CDR3aa: CASSLTVYEQYF

v_gene: TRBV10-3
abundance: NA
d_gene: NA
j_gene: TRBJ2-3
CDR3nt: TGTGCCATCAGTGAGTCCTTCACAGATACGCAGTATTTT
CDR3aa: CAISESFTDTQYF

v_gene: TRBV29-1
abundance: NA
d_gene: NA
j_gene: TRBJ1-2
CDR3nt: TGCAGCGTTGTAGAAGGAGGAGGAGGCTACACCTTC
CDR3aa: CSVVEGGGGYTF

v_gene: TRBV27
abundance: NA
d_gene: TRBD1
j_gene: TRBJ1-2
CDR3nt: TGTGCCAGCAGTACGACAGGGGGGGCCGGTGGCTACACCTTC
CDR3aa: CASSTTGGAGGYTF

v_gene: TRBV7-6
abundance: NA
d_gene: TRBD1
j_gene: TRBJ1-1
CDR3nt: TGTGCCAGCAGCCGCCGTGTCGGGACAGGGGCGTTTGGGCCTGAAGCTTTCTTT
CDR3aa: CASSRRVGTGAFGPEAFF

v_gene: TRBV6-5
abundance: NA
d_gene: TRBD1
j_gene: TRBJ1-1
CDR3nt: TGTGCCAGCAGCCGGGGACAGGGCTTAAAAACTGAAGCTTTCTTT
CDR3aa: CASSRGQGLKTEAFF

v_gene: TRBV7-2
abundance: NA
d_gene: NA
j_gene: TRBJ1-3
CDR3nt: TGTGCCAGCAGCCCGGCAGGGACACCCTCTGGAAACACCATATATTTT
CDR3aa: CASSPAGTPSGNTIYF

v_gene: TRBV5-1
abundance: NA
d_gene: NA
j_gene: TRBJ2-1
CDR3nt: TGCGCCAGCAGCTTGGCCGGGGGCAATGAGCAGTTCTTC
CDR3aa: CASSLAGGNEQFF

v_gene: TRBV19
abundance: NA
d_gene: TRBD2
j_gene: TRBJ2-5
CDR3nt: TGTGCCAGTAGTTCCCGGGGGGGCGGGAGGGCCGAGCAAGAGACCCAGTACTTC
CDR3aa: CASSSRGGGRAEQETQYF

v_gene: TRBV7-9
abundance: NA
d_gene: NA
j_gene: TRBJ1-5
CDR3nt: TGTGCCAGCAGCTTTCAGGGAAATCAGCCCCAGCATTTT
CDR3aa: CASSFQGNQPQHF

v_gene: TRBV7-9
abundance: NA
d_gene: TRBD1
j_gene: TRBJ1-4
CDR3nt: TGTGCCAGCAGCCTGACAGGGTCAAATGAAAAACTGTTTTTT
CDR3aa: CASSLTGSNEKLFF

v_gene: TRBV18
abundance: NA
d_gene: NA
j_gene: TRBJ2-7
CDR3nt: TGTGCCAGCTCACCCCGCCAACAGTCTGAAGATTACGAGCAGTACTTC
CDR3aa: CASSPRQQSEDYEQYF

v_gene: TRBV5-6
abundance: NA
d_gene: NA
j_gene: TRBJ2-1
CDR3nt: TGTGCCAGCAGCTTGGGGATTAGCGGTCTCTCCTACAATGAGCAGTTCTTC
CDR3aa: CASSLGISGLSYNEQFF

v_gene: TRBV4-1
abundance: NA
d_gene: TRBD1
j_gene: TRBJ1-1
CDR3nt: TGCGCCAGCAGCCAACTCAGACAGGGCACCTTGAACACTGAAGCTTTCTTT
CDR3aa: CASSQLRQGTLNTEAFF

v_gene: TRBV5-1
abundance: NA
d_gene: TRBD1
j_gene: TRBJ2-2
CDR3nt: TGCGCCAGCAGCTCAGACGACAGGGGTCCCGGGGAGCTGTTTTTT
CDR3aa: CASSSDDRGPGELFF

v_gene: TRBV10-3
abundance: NA
d_gene: NA
j_gene: TRBJ2-1
CDR3nt: TGTGCCATCAGCCGTGACAATGAGCAGTTCTTC
CDR3aa: CAISRDNEQFF

v_gene: TRBV6-1
abundance: NA
d_gene: TRBD2
j_gene: TRBJ2-4
CDR3nt: TGTGCCAGCAGTGAAGTAACGGGAGGTTGGGCGGAAAACATTCAGTACTTC
CDR3aa: CASSEVTGGWAENIQYF

v_gene: TRBV28
abundance: few
d_gene: NA
j_gene: TRBJ1-1
CDR3nt: TGTGCCAGCAGTTTAGGTGTTATCAGGGGCGCGGAAGCTTTCTTT
CDR3aa: CASSLGVIRGAEAFF

v_gene: TRBV18
abundance: NA
d_gene: TRBD1
j_gene: TRBJ1-2
CDR3nt: TGTGCCAGCTCTCCACTGCCGAGGACAGGGTTTGGCTATGGCTACACCTTC
CDR3aa: CASSPLPRTGFGYGYTF

v_gene: TRBV11-3
abundance: NA
d_gene: TRBD2
j_gene: TRBJ2-5
CDR3nt: TGTGCCAGCAGCTACCCCGGACTAGCGGGGGGGCATATACAAGAGACCCAGTACTTC
CDR3aa: CASSYPGLAGGHIQETQYF

v_gene: TRBV6-1
abundance: few
d_gene: NA
j_gene: TRBJ2-7
CDR3nt: TGTGCCAGCAGTGAAGGGGGGGAAGCCTACGAGCAGTACTTC
CDR3aa: CASSEGGEAYEQYF

v_gene: TRBV7-9
abundance: NA
d_gene: NA
j_gene: TRBJ2-1
CDR3nt: TGTGCCAGCAGCTTGCCCCCAGCGGAGTTTGGTGAGCAGTTCTTC
CDR3aa: CASSLPPAEFGEQFF

v_gene: TRBV19
abundance: NA
d_gene: TRBD1
j_gene: TRBJ1-2
CDR3nt: TGTGCCAGTAGTACCCAAGGGGGCCTGGGTTATGGCTACACCTTC
CDR3aa: CASSTQGGLGYGYTF

v_gene: TRBV27
abundance: NA
d_gene: TRBD2
j_gene: TRBJ2-1
CDR3nt: TGTGCCAGCAGACAAACTAGCGGGGGAGGAAATGAGCAGTTCTTC
CDR3aa: CASRQTSGGGNEQFF

v_gene: TRBV4-1
abundance: NA
d_gene: NA
j_gene: TRBJ1-1
CDR3nt: TGCGCCAGCAGCCCAGGGTTTTCGCCTAGGGACACTGAAGCTTTCTTT
CDR3aa: CASSPGFSPRDTEAFF

v_gene: TRBV5-6
abundance: NA
d_gene: NA
j_gene: TRBJ1-2
CDR3nt: TGTGCCAGCAGCTTGCCAGGGGCGCCCGGCTACACCTTC
CDR3aa: CASSLPGAPGYTF